This TCR beta chain was recovered during a study of T cells in Graves' hyperthyroidism and ophthalmopathy. The germline V gene encodes CDR1 SGHNT and CDR2 YYREEE (reference sequence). The ends were cut back, 9 bases at V and 2 bases at J, with 16 bases in the middle. The CDR3 covers 14 residues. TCR beta CDR3 sequences were amplified from RNA transcripts. The study used the HTBI primer set for a first-round RT-PCR of the TCR CDR3. TCRdb redid the calling of the multiplex PCR reads with MiXCR, one entry per CDR3 protein. The data show about 740,000 distinct CDR3 sequences, 14% seen once. The chain couples TRBV5-4 to TRBJ2-3; maybe TRBD1 (6 bases). What was sequenced was blood. The clonotype comes from a woman between 18 and 29 years old with Graves' hyperthyroidism. CDR3 sequence: CAISRDKYTDTQYF. CDR3 bases: TGTGCCATCTCCAGGGACAAGTACACAGATACGCAGTATTTT.